This TCR beta chain was captured by sequencing in a study of shared clonotypes between healthy human individuals. Overall study: Three CD4 naive, three CD4 memory, two CD8 naive and one CD8 memory plate were used per donor.

This clone was seen only a few times. TCRdb keeps only in-frame clones here, not all; method: immunoSEQ multiplex PCR. The table records over a million clones, roughly 80% of them present only once. The J segment lost 3 bases and the V segment lost 5 bases, leaving 9 bases of the junction unmatched. The germline V gene encodes CDR1 SGHAT and CDR2 FQNNGV. The CDR3 has 18 amino acids. Donors had no recently reported acute infections or vaccinations and were HIV-negative. The receptor's source is a man aged 18 to 30 in good health. This chain joins TRBV11-2 and TRBJ2-1, with 14 bases that match TRBD2. Input material: memory CD4+ T cells sorted from blood. Noted subset: CD45RA-negative fraction. CDR3 residues: CASSATSGGAGVYNEQFF. CDR3 in DNA: TGTGCCAGCAGCGCGACTAGCGGGGGGGCAGGTGTCTACAATGAGCAGTTCTTC.